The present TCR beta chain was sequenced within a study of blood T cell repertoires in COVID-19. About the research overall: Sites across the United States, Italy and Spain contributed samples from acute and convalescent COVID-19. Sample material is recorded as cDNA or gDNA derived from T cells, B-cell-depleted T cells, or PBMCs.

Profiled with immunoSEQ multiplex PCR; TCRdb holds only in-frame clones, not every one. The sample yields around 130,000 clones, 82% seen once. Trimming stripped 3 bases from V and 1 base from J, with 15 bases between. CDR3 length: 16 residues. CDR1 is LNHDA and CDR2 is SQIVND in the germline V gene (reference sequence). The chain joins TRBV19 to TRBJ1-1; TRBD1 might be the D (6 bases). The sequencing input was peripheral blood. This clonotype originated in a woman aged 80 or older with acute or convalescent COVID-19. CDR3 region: CASSIRAGAKNTEAFF. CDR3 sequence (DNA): TGTGCCAGTAGTATTAGGGCAGGGGCGAAGAACACTGAAGCTTTCTTT.